This TCR beta chain was identified during a study of T cells in Graves' hyperthyroidism and ophthalmopathy. TCR beta CDR3 regions were amplified from RNA transcripts. An initial round of RT-PCR targeting the TCR CDR3 relied on the HTBI primer set. TCRdb passed the multiplex PCR reads through MiXCR, listing each CDR3 protein once. The sample carries fewer than 650,000 distinct CDR3 sequences, about 15% recorded once. The study, taken as a whole, reports: Ophthalmopathy was separated from stable hyperthyroidism by a 13 V-J model.

This clonotype was counted many times. Its antigen is undetermined. The sequencing sample was made of blood. The TCR originated in a woman in her 30s with Graves' hyperthyroidism that later progressed to Graves' ophthalmopathy.

For the CDR3, the DNA is TGTGCCAGCAGTTTAGGCATCACAAAAGAGACCCAGTACTTC. This codes for CASSLGITKETQYF. V gene TRBV12-3 or TRBV12-4 combines with J gene TRBJ2-5; D unresolved. Trimming removed 1 base from V and 3 bases from J, with 9 bases in between. CDR3 length: 14 residues.